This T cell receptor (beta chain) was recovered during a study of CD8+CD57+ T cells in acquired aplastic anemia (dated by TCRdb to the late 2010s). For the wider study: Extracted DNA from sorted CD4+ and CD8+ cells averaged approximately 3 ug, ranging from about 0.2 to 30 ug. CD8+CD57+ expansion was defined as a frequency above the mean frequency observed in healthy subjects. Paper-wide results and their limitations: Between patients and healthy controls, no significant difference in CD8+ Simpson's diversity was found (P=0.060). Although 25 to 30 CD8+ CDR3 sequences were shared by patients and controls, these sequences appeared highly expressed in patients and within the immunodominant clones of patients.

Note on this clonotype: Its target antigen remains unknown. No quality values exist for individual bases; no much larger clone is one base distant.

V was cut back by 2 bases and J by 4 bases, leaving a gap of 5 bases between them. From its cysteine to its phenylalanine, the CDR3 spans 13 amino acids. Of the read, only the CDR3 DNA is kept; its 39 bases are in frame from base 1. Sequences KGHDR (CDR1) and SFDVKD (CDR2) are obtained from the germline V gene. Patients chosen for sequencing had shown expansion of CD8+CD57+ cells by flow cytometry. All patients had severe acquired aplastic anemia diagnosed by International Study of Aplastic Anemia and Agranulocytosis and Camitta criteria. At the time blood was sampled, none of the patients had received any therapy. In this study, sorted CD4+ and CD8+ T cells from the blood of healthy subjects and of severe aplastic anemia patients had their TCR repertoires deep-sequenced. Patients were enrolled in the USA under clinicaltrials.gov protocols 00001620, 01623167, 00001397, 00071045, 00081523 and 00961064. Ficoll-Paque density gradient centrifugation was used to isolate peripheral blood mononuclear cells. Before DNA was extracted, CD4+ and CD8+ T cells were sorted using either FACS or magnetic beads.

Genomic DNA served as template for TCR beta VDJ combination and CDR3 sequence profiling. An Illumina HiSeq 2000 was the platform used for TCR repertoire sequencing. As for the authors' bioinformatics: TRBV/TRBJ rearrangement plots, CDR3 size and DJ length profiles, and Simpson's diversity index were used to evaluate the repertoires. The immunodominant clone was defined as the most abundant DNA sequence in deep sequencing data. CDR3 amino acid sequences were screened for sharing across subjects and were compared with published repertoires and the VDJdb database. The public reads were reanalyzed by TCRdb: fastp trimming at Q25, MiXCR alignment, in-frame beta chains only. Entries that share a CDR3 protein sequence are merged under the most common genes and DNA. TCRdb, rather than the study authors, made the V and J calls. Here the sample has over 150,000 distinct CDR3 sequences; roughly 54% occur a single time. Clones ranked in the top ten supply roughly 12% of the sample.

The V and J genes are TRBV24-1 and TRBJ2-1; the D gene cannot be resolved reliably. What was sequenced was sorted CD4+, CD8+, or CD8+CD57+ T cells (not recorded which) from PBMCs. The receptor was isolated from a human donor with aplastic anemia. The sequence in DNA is TGTGCCACCAGTGATTCCTTATACAATGAGCAGTTCTTC. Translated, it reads CATSDSLYNEQFF.